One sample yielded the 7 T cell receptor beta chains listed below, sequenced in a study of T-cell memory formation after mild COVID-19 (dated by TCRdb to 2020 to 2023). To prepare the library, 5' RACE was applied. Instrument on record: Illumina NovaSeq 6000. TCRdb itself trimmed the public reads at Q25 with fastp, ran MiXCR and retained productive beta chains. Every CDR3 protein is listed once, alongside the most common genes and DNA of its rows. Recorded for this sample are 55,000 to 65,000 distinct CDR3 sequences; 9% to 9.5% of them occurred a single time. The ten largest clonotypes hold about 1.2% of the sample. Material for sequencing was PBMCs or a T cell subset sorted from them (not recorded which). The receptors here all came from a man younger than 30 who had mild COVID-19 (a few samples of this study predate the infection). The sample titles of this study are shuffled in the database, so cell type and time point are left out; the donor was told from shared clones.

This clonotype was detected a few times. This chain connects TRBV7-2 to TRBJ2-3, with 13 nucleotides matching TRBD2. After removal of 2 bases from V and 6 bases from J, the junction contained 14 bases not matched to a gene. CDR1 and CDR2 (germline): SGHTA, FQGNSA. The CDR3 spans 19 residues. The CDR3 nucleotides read TGTGCCAGCAGCTTACTAGGACTAGCGGGGGCTTCCTCGAAGGATACGCAGTATTTT. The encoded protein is CASSLLGLAGASSKDTQYF.

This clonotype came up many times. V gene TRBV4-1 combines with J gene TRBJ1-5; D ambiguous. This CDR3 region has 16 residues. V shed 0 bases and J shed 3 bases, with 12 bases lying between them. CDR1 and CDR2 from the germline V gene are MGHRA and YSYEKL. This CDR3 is CASSQDHGNLNQPQHF. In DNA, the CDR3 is TGCGCCAGCAGCCAAGATCACGGGAACCTCAATCAGCCCCAGCATTTT.

The CDR3 spells CASSYSIEPGNTIYF. The CDR3 DNA is TGTGCCAGCAGTTACTCGATAGAGCCGGGAAACACCATATATTTT. The chain is built from TRBV6-5 and TRBJ1-3; D uncertain. The CDR3 runs to 15 residues. V lost 0 bases and J lost 4, with 10 bases in between. The germline CDR1 and CDR2 sequences are MNHEY and SVGAGI.

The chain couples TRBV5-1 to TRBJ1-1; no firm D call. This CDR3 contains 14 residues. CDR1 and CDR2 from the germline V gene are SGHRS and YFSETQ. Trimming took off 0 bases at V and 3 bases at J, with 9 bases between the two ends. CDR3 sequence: CASSLVGDDTEAFF. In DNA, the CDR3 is TGCGCCAGCAGCTTGGTTGGGGATGACACTGAAGCTTTCTTT.

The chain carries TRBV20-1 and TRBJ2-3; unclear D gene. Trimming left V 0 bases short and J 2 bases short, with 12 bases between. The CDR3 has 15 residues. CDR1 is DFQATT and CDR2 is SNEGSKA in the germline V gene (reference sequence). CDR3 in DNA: TGCAGTGCTAGAGAAGTCCTTAAGATCACAGATACGCAGTATTTT. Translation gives CSAREVLKITDTQYF.

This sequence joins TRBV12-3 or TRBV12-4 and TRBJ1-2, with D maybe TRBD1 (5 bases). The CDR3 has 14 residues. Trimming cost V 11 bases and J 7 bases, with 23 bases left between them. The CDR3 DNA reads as TGTGCCGTACAAGAGGTGGCAGGGACTCGTGGCTACACCTTC. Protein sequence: CAVQEVAGTRGYTF.

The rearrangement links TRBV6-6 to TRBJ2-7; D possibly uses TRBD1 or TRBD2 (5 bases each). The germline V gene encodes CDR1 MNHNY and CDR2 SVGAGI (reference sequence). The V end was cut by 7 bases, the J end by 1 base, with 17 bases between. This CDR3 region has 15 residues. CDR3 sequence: CASTKPGTLSYEQYF. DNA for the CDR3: TGTGCCAGCACCAAACCCGGGACGCTTTCCTACGAGCAGTACTTC.